The clone carrying this T cell receptor (beta chain) was observed many times. Antigen: not known. TCR beta CDR3 sequences were amplified from RNA transcripts. First-round RT-PCR targeting the TCR CDR3 was performed with the HTBI primer set. TCRdb ran MiXCR on the multiplex PCR reads and lists one entry per CDR3 protein. The sample consists of fewer than 650,000 distinct CDR3 sequences, approximately 15% of them appearing once. The sample belongs to a study of T cells in Graves' hyperthyroidism and ophthalmopathy. Overall study results and limits: Blood also held most thyroid clonotypes expanded beyond 0.001. Ophthalmopathy and stable hyperthyroidism were separated by a 13 V-J model. In validation, the model predicted ophthalmopathy. These predictions came a median about 6.5 months before onset.

The V gene lost 5 bases and the J gene lost 0 bases, with 11 bases spanning the gap. Germline values: CDR1 SGHNT, CDR2 YENEEA. This CDR3 is built from 15 residues. The sample comprised blood. The TCR comes from a woman aged 18 to 35 with Graves' ophthalmopathy. The V call is TRBV11-3, the J call TRBJ2-1, with unresolved D. The CDR3: CASSPRMSSYNEQFF. The CDR3 coding sequence is TGTGCCAGCAGCCCCCGAATGAGCTCCTACAATGAGCAGTTCTTC.